This T cell receptor beta chain was sequenced for a study of tissue T cells after allogeneic stem cell transplantation. Clones were sequenced by immunoSEQ multiplex PCR, and TCRdb holds only the in-frame ones, with some missing. Of roughly 1,700 clones in the sample, 45% to 55% were seen once. Time point in this sample: mouse harvest day 14 after allogeneic transplant. Mouse grafts combined 10^7 T-cell-depleted bone marrow cells with 10^6 splenic CD5+ T cells. This mouse GVHD model was MHC-mismatched B6 to BALB/c, profiled day 7 or 14. With respect to this clone: These gene names are mouse names. The CDR3 extends 1 residue past the end of the read, so its final part is completed from the germline J gene.

With 0 bases removed from V and 0 bases from J, the gap between germline ends came to 8 bases. In germline, CDR1 is SGHLS, CDR2 HYDKME. The CDR3 totals 15 residues. Sequenced: gut tissue. V usage is TRBV12-2 and J usage is TRBJ1-3; tentatively, D is TRBD1 (6 bases). The TCR originated in a female BALB/c mouse given C57BL/6 T cells with graft-versus-host disease after an allogeneic hematopoietic cell transplant. The covered CDR3 bases are TGTGCCAGCTCTCTCGGGACAATTTCTGGAAATACGCTCTAT. Amino acid sequence: CASSLGTISGNTLY. The complete CDR3 sequence is CASSLGTISGNTLYF.